This T cell receptor beta chain was captured in a study of T cell responses to AZD1222 COVID-19 vaccine. Here immunoSEQ multiplex PCR was the method, and the copy in TCRdb shows in-frame clones only, minus some. The profile covers some 110,000 clones, with 86% appearing a single time and around 17% taken by the ten largest. Germline V gives CDR1 MNHEY, CDR2 SVGAGI. CDR3 length: 14 residues. Trimming at V came to 6 bases and at J to 5 bases, leaving 6 bases not matched to a gene. The source of this sequence is an adult who received the AZD1222 COVID-19 vaccine. Here the sequenced sample was peripheral blood, taken 28 days after the second AZD1222 dose. The chain uses TRBV6-5 and TRBJ1-4; 7 positions agree with TRBD1. The CDR3 region is CASSPGQRNEKLFF. The DNA of the CDR3 is TGTGCCAGCAGCCCGGGACAGAGAAATGAAAAACTGTTTTTT.